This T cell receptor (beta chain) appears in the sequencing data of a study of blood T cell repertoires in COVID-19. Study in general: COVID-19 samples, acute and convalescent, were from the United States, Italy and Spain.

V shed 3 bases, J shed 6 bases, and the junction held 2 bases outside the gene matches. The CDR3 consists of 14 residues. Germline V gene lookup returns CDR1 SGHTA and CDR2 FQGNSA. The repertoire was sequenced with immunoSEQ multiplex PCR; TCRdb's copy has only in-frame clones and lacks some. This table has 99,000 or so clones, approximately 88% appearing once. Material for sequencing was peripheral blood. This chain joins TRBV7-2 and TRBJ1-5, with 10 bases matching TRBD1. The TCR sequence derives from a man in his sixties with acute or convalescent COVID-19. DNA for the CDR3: TGTGCCAGCAGCTTTGGGACAGGGGCTCAGCCCCAGCATTTT. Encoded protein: CASSFGTGAQPQHF.